This T cell receptor beta chain was identified during a study of shared clonotypes between healthy human individuals. Assay: immunoSEQ multiplex PCR; the TCRdb copy retains only in-frame clones and omits some. The table has under 1,900,000 clones, approximately 98.5% seen once. There are 15 residues in the CDR3. Germline-derived CDR1 and CDR2 are SGHVS and FQNEAQ. Notes on this clone: Its antigen remains unknown. An end of the junction differs from the germline gene, which may be a read error.

Broader study findings: Clonotype sharing levels among donors were expected to vary with sequencing depth. Exclusively blood specimens were collected; tissue repertoires likely differ. Shared clonotypes: approximately 4.5% naive CD4, around 3.7% naive CD8, 2.3% memory CD4, 0.4% memory CD8.

The chain recombines TRBV7-8 with TRBJ2-2; 10 positions match TRBD2. The sequencing sample was made of naive CD4+ T cells sorted from blood. Indicated subset: CD45RA+ positively selected. The TCR was taken from a man aged 25 to 40 in good health. CDR3 nucleotide sequence: TGTGCCAGCAGCATAGCGGGAGGGAACACCGGGGAGCTGTTTTTT. Amino acid sequence: CASSIAGGNTGELFF. Supplemented by reference TRBV7-8 and TRBJ2-2, the full variable domain reads GAGVSQSPRYKVAKRGQDVALRCDPISGHVSLFWYQQALGQGPEFLTYFQNEAQLDKSGLPSDRFFAERPEGSVSTLKIQRTQQEDSAVYLCASSIAGGNTGELFFGEGSRLTVL.